The clone carrying this T cell receptor (beta chain) occurred many times. This specimen belongs to a study of regulatory T cells in long-lasting Graves disease. The time point is: newly diagnosed GD, antithyroid drugs for less than 3 months. Making the TCR library involved RNA that had been extracted from PBMCs. Library construction for TCR beta used iRepertoire HTBI primers and Arm-PCR of CDR3 regions. TCRdb re-analysed the multiplex PCR reads in MiXCR, keeping a single row per CDR3 protein. The sample lists 400,000 to 550,000 distinct CDR3 sequences, about 17% occurring once. Trimming pared 5 bases from V and 2 bases from J, leaving 15 bases between. The CDR3 length is 15 residues. These data also featured in a second study, about T cells in Graves' hyperthyroidism and ophthalmopathy. That study adds: Exclusion followed for patients with uncontrolled infection, other autoimmune disease, pregnancy or lactation.

The chain has TRBV12-3 or TRBV12-4 and TRBJ2-5; D is perhaps TRBD2 (5 bases). The sequence derives from a woman younger than 30 with Graves disease. The specimen comprised peripheral blood mononuclear cells (PBMCs), sampled at new diagnosis, from a patient treated with antithyroid drugs. In nucleotides, the CDR3 is TGTGCCAGCAGTCCGTCCGTACCGGGGCAAGAGACCCAGTACTTC. This sequence encodes CASSPSVPGQETQYF.